This entry lists 30 T cell receptor beta chains sequenced from one sample in a study of PD-1 blockade in classical Hodgkin lymphoma. Libraries were prepared by immunoSEQ multiplex PCR; TCRdb keeps only in-frame clonotypes and omits some of them. The sample shows around 40,000 clones, 77% of them seen only once. The time point is: cycle 4 day 1 (C4D1), after more than 5 weeks of nivolumab. Autologous stem cell transplantation was followed by relapse in every patient, and brentuximab vedotin exposure varied. The starting material was peripheral blood mononuclear cells (PBMCs), obtained before the fourth cycle of nivolumab. Every receptor here comes from a human donor with classical Hodgkin lymphoma.

Within the sample, this clone is medium-sized. V is TRBV19 and J is TRBJ1-1, with D unclear. Trimming took off 0 bases at V and 11 bases at J, with 13 bases between the two ends. The CDR3 consists of 13 residues. Germline CDR1 LNHDA, CDR2 SQIVND (reference sequence). The CDR3 loop is CASSIEGRQVAFF. Written as DNA, the CDR3 is TGTGCCAGTAGTATAGAGGGCAGGCAGGTGGCTTTCTTT.

This chain links TRBV4-3 with TRBJ2-7, with unresolved D. The germline CDR1 and CDR2 sequences are LGHNA and YSLEER. Trimming took 0 bases from V and 0 from J, leaving 9 bases between them. This CDR3 contains 15 residues. The chain's CDR3 is CASSQDSSTSYEQYF. The CDR3 bases are TGCGCCAGCAGCCAAGATTCGAGCACCTCCTACGAGCAGTACTTC.

The rearrangement uses TRBV30 and TRBJ1-4, with unresolved D. The CDR3 loop spans 13 amino acids. Trimming stripped 3 bases from V and 8 bases from J, with 13 bases between. Germline CDR1 reads GTSNPN; CDR2 reads SVGIG (reference sequence). The CDR3 loop reads CAWSPRRGEKLFF. Written as DNA, the CDR3 is TGTGCCTGGAGCCCGCGGCGAGGAGAAAAACTGTTTTTT.

The chain combines TRBV5-4 with TRBJ2-1; D is unclear. Germline assignment: CDR1 SGHNT and CDR2 YYREEE (reference sequence). The germline V and J ends were trimmed by 3 bases and 2 bases, with 12 bases remaining between them. The CDR3 extends over 15 amino acids. The CDR3 DNA reads as TGTGCCAGCAGCTACGCGGAGCGCCCCTACAATGAGCAGTTCTTC. Its protein product is CASSYAERPYNEQFF.

The chain links TRBV4-2 to TRBJ1-6, with 7 bases identical to TRBD1. The length of the CDR3 is 15 residues. Germline loops: CDR1 LGHNA, CDR2 YNFKEQ. With V trimmed by 1 base and J by 10 bases, 7 bases remained unmatched. The CDR3 DNA follows: TGTGCCAGCAGCCAAGCGAGTGAGGGGGCCTCACCCCTCCACTTT. Its translation is CASSQASEGASPLHF.

A remark on this clone: An end of the junction differs from the germline gene, which may be a read error. This chain joins TRBV7-7 and TRBJ1-6, with 10 bases fitting TRBD1. The CDR3 is made up of 19 amino acids. Germline V gene lookup returns CDR1 SSHAT and CDR2 FNYEAQ (reference sequence). The CDR3 spells CASSSTDRGHRTNNSPLHF. The CDR3 coding sequence is TGTGCTAGCAGCTCGACCGACAGGGGGCATCGAACAAATAATTCACCCCTCCACTTT.

The chain recombines TRBV5-6 with TRBJ2-7; 9 positions agree with TRBD1. Germline values: CDR1 SGHDT, CDR2 YYEEEE. V dropped 1 base and J dropped 3; count of bases not matched to a gene: 14. This CDR3 contains 18 residues. The CDR3 is CASSLPFETGGPFYEQYF. CDR3 DNA: TGTGCCAGCAGCTTGCCCTTTGAGACAGGGGGGCCCTTCTACGAGCAGTACTTC.

The chain couples TRBV7-6 to TRBJ2-2, with D unclear. The ends were cut back, 0 bases at V and 5 bases at J, with 10 bases in the middle. CDR1 is SGHVS and CDR2 is FNYEAQ in the germline V gene. The CDR3 extends over 15 amino acids. In DNA, the CDR3 is TGTGCCAGCAGCTTAGCACTAACCGGTACCGGGGAGCTGTTTTTT. Translating gives CASSLALTGTGELFF.

The CDR3 coding sequence is TGTGCCAGCAGCGTATTCCGACAGGGAATCGGAGGGGGTGGCTACACCTTC. Protein product: CASSVFRQGIGGGGYTF. V and J are TRBV9 and TRBJ1-2; 7 positions match TRBD1. CDR1 and CDR2 from the germline V gene are SGDLS and YYNGEE. With 1 base clipped from V and 7 bases from J, the junction kept 16 bases outside the gene matches. CDR3 size: 17 residues. Supplemented by reference TRBV9 and TRBJ1-2, the full variable domain reads DSGVTQTPKHLITATGQRVTLRCSPRSGDLSVYWYQQSLDQGLQFLIQYYNGEERAKGNILERFSAQQFPDLHSELNLSSLELGDSALYFCASSVFRQGIGGGGYTFGSGTRLTVV.

This clone is a singleton in its sample. The rearrangement joins TRBV19 to TRBJ2-7, with TRBD1 identical over 9 bases. Germline-derived CDR1 and CDR2 are LNHDA and SQIVND (reference sequence). Unmatched junction bases numbered 5, after V lost 1 base and J lost 1 base. The CDR3 covers 16 residues. The DNA of the CDR3 is TGTGCCAGTAGTATAGTAGGAGGACAGGGGTCCTACGAGCAGTACTTC. Its translation is CASSIVGGQGSYEQYF.

The chain joins TRBV6-5 to TRBJ1-6; tentatively, D is TRBD1 (5 bases). The length of the CDR3 is 14 residues. Trimming took off 8 bases at V and 7 bases at J, with 15 bases between the two ends. The germline V gene encodes CDR1 MNHEY and CDR2 SVGAGI. The CDR3 nucleotides read TGTGCCAGCTCGGCACCAGGGTGGAATTCACCCCTCCACTTT. Residues: CASSAPGWNSPLHF.

The chain couples TRBV7-2 to TRBJ2-3, with D possibly matching TRBD1 (5 bases). The CDR3 loop spans 15 amino acids. Germline V gives CDR1 SGHTA, CDR2 FQGNSA. V lost 1 base and J lost 2, with 10 bases in between. Here the CDR3 DNA reads TGTGCCAGCAGCTTAGGCAGGGCAAACACAGATACGCAGTATTTT. Protein product: CASSLGRANTDTQYF.

The gene calls are TRBV2 and TRBJ2-7; D might be TRBD2 (6 bases). The CDR3 covers 14 residues. The germline CDR1 and CDR2 sequences are SNHLY and FYNNEI. V was pared by 8 bases and J by 0 bases, with 14 bases between. The CDR3 protein is CASRDFLTSYEQYF. The CDR3, as DNA: TGTGCCAGCCGGGACTTCTTGACCTCCTACGAGCAGTACTTC.

The chain carries TRBV19 and TRBJ1-1; no reliable D call. Germline CDR1 and CDR2: LNHDA and SQIVND (reference sequence). V lost 5 bases, J lost 5 bases, and 18 bases lay in between. The CDR3 has 15 residues. The CDR3 loop is CASSGLMFSRTEAFF. CDR3 coding DNA: TGTGCCAGTAGTGGGTTGATGTTCTCCCGGACTGAAGCTTTCTTT.

In its sample, this clone was seen a few times. This chain links TRBV4-1 with TRBJ1-6, with a possible D match to TRBD1 (5 bases). The CDR3 consists of 15 residues. Germline CDR1 MGHRA, CDR2 YSYEKL. Trimming left V 0 bases short and J 7 bases short, with 10 bases between. The CDR3 spells CASSQDRDRNSPLHF. In DNA form, the CDR3 reads TGCGCCAGCAGCCAAGATCGGGACCGGAATTCACCCCTCCACTTT.

This clone was seen only a few times. V usage is TRBV9 and J usage is TRBJ1-3; TRBD1 aligns across 10 bases. The V gene's germline CDR1 is SGDLS and CDR2 YYNGEE. The CDR3 has 15 amino acids. V lost 0 bases to trimming and J lost 4 bases; unmatched junction nucleotides: 1. As DNA, the CDR3 is TGTGCCAGCAGCGTAGGGACAGGGGGAGGAAACACCATATATTTT. Protein sequence: CASSVGTGGGNTIYF. Full variable domain (rest looked up from reference TRBV9 and TRBJ1-3): DSGVTQTPKHLITATGQRVTLRCSPRSGDLSVYWYQQSLDQGLQFLIQYYNGEERAKGNILERFSAQQFPDLHSELNLSSLELGDSALYFCASSVGTGGGNTIYFGEGSWLTVV.

The chain recombines TRBV27 with TRBJ2-1, with TRBD1 matching over 10 bases. The CDR3 is made up of 16 amino acids. Trimming at V came to 2 bases and at J to 5 bases, leaving 6 bases not matched to a gene. Germline V CDR1 and CDR2: MNHEY, SMNVEV (reference sequence). CDR3 in DNA: TGTGCCAGCAGTTTACCGGGACAGGGGATAAACAATGAGCAGTTCTTC. This codes for CASSLPGQGINNEQFF.

The V and J genes are TRBV4-3 and TRBJ1-5; weak D call: TRBD1 (6 bases). Trimming took 4 bases from V and 7 from J, leaving 23 bases between them. This CDR3 is built from 17 residues. Germline V lookup: CDR1 LGHNA, CDR2 YSLEER. The CDR3 here is CASSPDLGAGAGQPQHF. The CDR3 bases are TGCGCCAGCAGCCCCGACCTTGGGGCGGGGGCGGGCCAGCCCCAGCATTTT.

The V gene is TRBV2, the J gene TRBJ2-5; TRBD2 aligns across 10 bases. Germline V CDR1 and CDR2: SNHLY, FYNNEI. CDR3 size: 18 residues. With 1 base clipped from V and 4 bases from J, the junction kept 12 bases outside the gene matches. The CDR3 bases are TGTGCCAGCAGTGAAGGGAGCGGGGGGGCTCTTGTAGTAGAGACCCAGTACTTC. It specifies CASSEGSGGALVVETQYF.

The chain couples TRBV19 to TRBJ1-1; TRBD1 matches at 7 bases. The CDR3 is made up of 15 amino acids. Germline loops: CDR1 LNHDA, CDR2 SQIVND (reference sequence). Trimming took 0 bases from V and 5 from J; bases not matched to a gene: 6. CDR3 bases: TGTGCCAGTAGTATAGATAGCAGGGGGGGAACTGAAGCTTTCTTT. Its translation: CASSIDSRGGTEAFF.

This chain uses TRBV11-2 with TRBJ1-4; maybe TRBD1 (6 bases). The CDR3 contains 15 residues. V was pared by 4 bases and J by 5 bases, with 14 bases between. The germline V gene encodes CDR1 SGHAT and CDR2 FQNNGV. The CDR3 is CASSSDLGQNEKLFF. Written as DNA, the CDR3 is TGTGCCAGCAGCTCCGACTTAGGACAGAATGAAAAACTGTTTTTT.

This chain uses TRBV6-6 with TRBJ1-4, with D perhaps matching TRBD1 (6 bases). Germline loops: CDR1 MNHNY, CDR2 SVGAGI (reference sequence). V was cut by 3 bases and J by 0 bases, with 11 bases left in between. The CDR3 length is 16 residues. The CDR3, as DNA: TGTGCCAGCAGTTATCGGGGGCGGGCAACTAATGAAAAACTGTTTTTT. Its translation is CASSYRGRATNEKLFF.

The chain links TRBV5-1 to TRBJ1-3, with no clear D. CDR3 length equals 16 residues. Germline CDR1 and CDR2: SGHRS and YFSETQ. Trimming took off 0 bases at V and 8 bases at J, with 18 bases between the two ends. Here the CDR3 reads CASSLGPVTGSDTIYF. CDR3 nucleotides: TGCGCCAGCAGCTTGGGCCCTGTAACCGGCTCGGACACCATATATTTT.

V is TRBV27 and J is TRBJ1-2; 8 bases fit TRBD1. This CDR3 spans 13 amino acids. V was clipped by 4 bases and J by 4 bases; unmatched bases: 2. Germline V gene lookup returns CDR1 MNHEY and CDR2 SMNVEV (reference sequence). For the CDR3, the DNA is TGTGCCAGCAGTTGGGACAGGACCTATGGCTACACCTTC. Translating it yields CASSWDRTYGYTF.

J is TRBJ2-7 and V is TRBV6-5; 9 nucleotides align to TRBD1. The CDR3 totals 13 residues. Germline V lookup: CDR1 MNHEY, CDR2 SVGAGI. The ends lost 8 bases at V and 6 bases at J; junction bases unmatched: 8. CDR3 DNA: TGTGCCAGCGGATCCGGGACAGGGCCCGAGCAGTACTTC. This encodes CASGSGTGPEQYF.

The chain links TRBV30 to TRBJ1-6, with no clear D. CDR1 and CDR2 from the germline V gene are GTSNPN and SVGIG (reference sequence). This CDR3 region has 17 residues. The V and J ends lost 2 bases and 0 bases respectively, with 14 bases between them. As DNA, the CDR3 is TGTGCCTGGAGTTCCCATCGTCGGAGCTCCTATAATTCACCCCTCCACTTT. Its protein product is CAWSSHRRSSYNSPLHF.

V usage is TRBV7-3 and J usage is TRBJ2-3; D is possibly TRBD1 (6 bases). The germline V gene encodes CDR1 SGHTA and CDR2 FQGTGA. V lost 2 bases to trimming and J lost 2 bases, with 8 bases between them. The CDR3 spans 14 residues. CDR3 sequence (DNA): TGTGCCAGCAGCTTAGTGGGGGCCACAGATACGCAGTATTTT. It encodes CASSLVGATDTQYF.

This rearrangement joins TRBV2 to TRBJ2-7; no clear D gene. This CDR3 region has 15 residues. Germline V gene sequence: CDR1 SNHLY, CDR2 FYNNEI. Trimming removed 3 bases from V and 2 bases from J, with 14 bases in between. The CDR3 loop reads CASSDIQARTYEQYF. CDR3 coding DNA: TGTGCCAGCAGTGATATTCAGGCCAGGACCTACGAGCAGTACTTC.

V gene TRBV7-8 combines with J gene TRBJ2-3; 11 bases fit TRBD2. Germline loops: CDR1 SGHVS, CDR2 FQNEAQ. Germline trimming cut 4 bases from V and 2 bases from J; bases unmatched to any gene: 8. This CDR3 is 17 amino acids long. For the CDR3, the DNA is TGTGCCAGCAGCTCAGAAAGACTAGCGGGGTACACAGATACGCAGTATTTT. Translated: CASSSERLAGYTDTQYF.

CDR3 amino acids: CASRTKSRDRSYEQYF. The DNA for the CDR3 is TGTGCAAGTCGCACCAAATCCCGGGACAGGTCCTACGAGCAGTACTTC. The rearrangement joins TRBV12-2 to TRBJ2-7; the D segment call TRBD1 is taken from the table without a DNA check. TRBV12-2 is recorded as a pseudogene. This CDR3 is built from 16 residues.